A selection of T cell receptor beta chains follows, all from one sample in a study of blood T cell repertoires in COVID-19. TCRdb's copy holds only in-frame clones and misses some; the assay was immunoSEQ multiplex PCR. Among roughly 200,000 clones listed, more than 75% were seen once. The sequencing input was peripheral blood. The receptor source for this set is a man in his fifties or sixties who had recovered from COVID-19. CDR3s include the opening cysteine and the closing phenylalanine or tryptophan. D genes are given only for firm matches. Size values are once, few and many counts, or a class for expanded clones, and some rows have none.

CDR3aa | v_gene | d_gene | abundance
CASRLERLANEQFF | TRBV5-1 | NA | NA
CACQGRHYGYTF | TRBV30 | NA | NA
CASSYGTVGSQETQYF | TRBV6-2/TRBV6-3 | TRBD1 | NA
CAIGPKGQDGEKLFF | TRBV10-3 | TRBD1 | NA
CASSFLLATSTDTQYF | TRBV7-6 | NA | few
CASSPRQGSSYNEQFF | TRBV9 | TRBD1 | NA
CASSTSGGDYGYTF | TRBV5-1 | TRBD1 | NA
CASSQGAGAYEQYF | TRBV3-1/TRBV3-2 | NA | NA
CASTPGGTAQPQHF | TRBV28 | TRBD1 | NA
CASTAGTRLTDTQYF | TRBV30 | NA | NA
CASSLVVGGNYGYTF | TRBV27 | NA | NA
CAISLQGSGANVLTF | TRBV10-3 | TRBD1 | NA
CASRDSPSGANVLTF | TRBV6-5 | NA | NA
CASSVIPGQGGYTF | TRBV11-2 | TRBD1 | NA
CASSLDGQGGTIYF | TRBV5-1 | NA | NA
CAWNREGSNEQYF | TRBV30 | NA | NA
CAWSATSGTGGRGAFF | TRBV30 | TRBD1 | NA
CASTWTHNPYSNQPQHF | TRBV19 | NA | NA